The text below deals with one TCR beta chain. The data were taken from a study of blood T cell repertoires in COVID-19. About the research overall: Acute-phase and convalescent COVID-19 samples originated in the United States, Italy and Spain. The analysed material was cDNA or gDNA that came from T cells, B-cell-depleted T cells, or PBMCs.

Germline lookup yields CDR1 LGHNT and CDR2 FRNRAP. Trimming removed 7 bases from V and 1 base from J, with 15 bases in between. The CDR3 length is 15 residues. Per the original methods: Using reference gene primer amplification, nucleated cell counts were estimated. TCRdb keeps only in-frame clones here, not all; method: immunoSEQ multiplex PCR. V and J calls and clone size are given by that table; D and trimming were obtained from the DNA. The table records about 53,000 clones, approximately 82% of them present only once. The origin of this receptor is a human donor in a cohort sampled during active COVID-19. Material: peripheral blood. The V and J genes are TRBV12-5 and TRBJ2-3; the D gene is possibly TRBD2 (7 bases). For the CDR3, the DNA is TGTGCTAGTGCCCTGGGGGGGCAGGGCACAGATACGCAGTATTTT. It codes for CASALGGQGTDTQYF.